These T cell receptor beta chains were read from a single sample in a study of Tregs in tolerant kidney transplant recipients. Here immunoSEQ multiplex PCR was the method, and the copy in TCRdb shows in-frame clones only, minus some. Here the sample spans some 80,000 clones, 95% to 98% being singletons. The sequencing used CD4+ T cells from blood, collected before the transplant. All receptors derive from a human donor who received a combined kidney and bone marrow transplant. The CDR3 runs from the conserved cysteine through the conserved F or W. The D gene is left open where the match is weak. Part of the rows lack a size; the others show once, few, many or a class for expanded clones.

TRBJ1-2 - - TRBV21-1 TGTGCCAGCAGCAAGACTGGGACAGGGAGATCGGGCTACACCTTC CASSKTGTGRSGYTF
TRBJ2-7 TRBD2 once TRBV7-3 TGTGCCAGCAGCTTGACTAGCAGGAGCGAGCAGTACTTC CASSLTSRSEQYF
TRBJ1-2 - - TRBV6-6 TGTGCCAGCAGCCAGGATAATAACTATGGCTACACCTTC CASSQDNNYGYTF
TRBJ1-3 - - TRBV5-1 TGCGCCAGCAGCTTGGGGGGCATTGGAAACACCATATATTTT CASSLGGIGNTIYF
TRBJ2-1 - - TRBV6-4 TGTGCCAGCAGTGCCGGACTCGAGGACAATGAGCAGTTCTTC CASSAGLEDNEQFF
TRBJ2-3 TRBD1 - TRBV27 TGTGCCAGCACCCGGGACAGGGTCACAGATACGCAGTATTTT CASTRDRVTDTQYF
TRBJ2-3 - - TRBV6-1 TGTGCCAGCAGTGAACTTCCCGGGATGGCAGATACGCAGTATTTT CASSELPGMADTQYF
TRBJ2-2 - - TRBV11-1 TGTGCCAGCAGCTTAGGGGCCTACCCCGGGGAGCTGTTTTTT CASSLGAYPGELFF
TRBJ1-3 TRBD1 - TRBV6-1 TGTGCCAGCAGTGACGGGACAGGGGACGGAAACACCATATATTTT CASSDGTGDGNTIYF
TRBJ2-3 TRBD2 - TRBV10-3 TGTGCCATCGGGCTAACGGGGGGTCGCACTCGGAGCACAGATACGCAGTATTTT CAIGLTGGRTRSTDTQYF
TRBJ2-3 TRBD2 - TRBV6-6 TGTGCCAGCAGCAGACTAGCGGGGGGCATAGATACGCAGTATTTT CASSRLAGGIDTQYF
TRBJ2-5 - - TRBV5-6 TGTGCCAGCAGCTTTAGTAGTTTCGACCAAGAGACCCAGTACTTC CASSFSSFDQETQYF
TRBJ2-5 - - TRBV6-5 TGTGCCAGCAGACAGGGAGAGACCCAGTACTTC CASRQGETQYF
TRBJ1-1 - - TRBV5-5 TGTGCCAGCACCATCGGCGGCCCACAAGCTTTCTTT CASTIGGPQAFF
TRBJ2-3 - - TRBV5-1 TGCGCCAGCAGCGGGGAAGGACTCACTAGCACAGATACGCAGTATTTT CASSGEGLTSTDTQYF
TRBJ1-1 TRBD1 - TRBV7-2 TGTGCCAGCAGCTCCCAAGGGACAGGGAACACTGAAGCTTTCTTT CASSSQGTGNTEAFF
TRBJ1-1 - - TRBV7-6 TGTGCCAGCAGCTTAGTGGGCAAGAACACTGAAGCTTTCTTT CASSLVGKNTEAFF
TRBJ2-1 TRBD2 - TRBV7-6 TGTGCCAGCAGCCGGACTAGCGTATGGGGGTACAATGAGCAGTTCTTC CASSRTSVWGYNEQFF
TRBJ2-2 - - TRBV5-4 TGTGCCAGCAGCTTTGCACAGGGTAAAGACACCGGGGAGCTGTTTTTT CASSFAQGKDTGELFF
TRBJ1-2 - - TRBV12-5 TGTGCTAGTGGTTCCGTTGACAGGTACTATGGCTACACCTTC CASGSVDRYYGYTF
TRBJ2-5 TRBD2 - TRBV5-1 TGCGCCAGCAGCACCCTAGCGGGAGGAGAGACCCAGTACTTC CASSTLAGGETQYF
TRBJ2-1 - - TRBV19 TGTGCCAGTAAATCGTACAATGAGCAGTTCTTC CASKSYNEQFF
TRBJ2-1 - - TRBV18 TGTGCCAGCTCACCACAGACTCCCGAAACCCACAATGAGCAGTTCTTC CASSPQTPETHNEQFF
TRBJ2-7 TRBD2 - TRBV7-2 TGTGCCAGCAGCTTATGGGCTAGCGGGGTTACCTACGAGCAGTACTTC CASSLWASGVTYEQYF
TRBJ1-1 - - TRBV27 TGTGCCAGCAGTTTATATAGGGGCACTGAAGCTTTCTTT CASSLYRGTEAFF
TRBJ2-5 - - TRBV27 TGTGCCAGCAGTTTTCACTCACCCCCCGATAAAGAGACCCAGTACTTC CASSFHSPPDKETQYF
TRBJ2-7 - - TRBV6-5 TGTGCCAGCAGTTACCGTCGAGACTCCTACGAGCAGTACTTC CASSYRRDSYEQYF
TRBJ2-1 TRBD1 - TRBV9 TGTGCCAGCAGCGTAACGGGACAGGTTTACAATGAGCAGTTCTTC CASSVTGQVYNEQFF